The 10 T cell receptor beta chains presented below share a single source sample, sequenced in a study of T cell clones after liver transplantation. Measured with immunoSEQ multiplex PCR; TCRdb has only the in-frame clones, and not every one. The data hold roughly 80,000 clones, with approximately 82% observed a single time. The material sequenced was CD4+ T cells from blood, taken at the 22-month timepoint. The receptors originated from a human patient who received a liver transplant. Part of the T cell pool may stem from the graft donor.

The V call is TRBV5-1, the J call TRBJ2-7; D is ambiguous. Germline V gives CDR1 SGHRS, CDR2 YFSETQ. The CDR3 is 14 residues long. V lost 4 bases and J lost 6, with 17 bases in between. CDR3 nucleotide sequence: TGCGCCAGCAGCCCCAACCCCCCCATCGTCGAGCAGTACTTC. It encodes CASSPNPPIVEQYF.

This clone was seen just once. V is TRBV19 and J is TRBJ2-1, with D perhaps TRBD2 (5 bases). Germline V gene sequence: CDR1 LNHDA, CDR2 SQIVND (reference sequence). Trimming removed 3 bases at V and 2 bases at J, with 14 bases between. This CDR3 spans 16 amino acids. The DNA of the CDR3 is TGTGCCAGTAGTATGGAGCGGCCTCCTCCCTACAATGAGCAGTTCTTC. This codes for CASSMERPPPYNEQFF.

About this clone itself: The junction and the germline gene differ at one end; a read error may be behind it. The chain carries TRBV7-2 and TRBJ1-2, with 8 bases lining up with TRBD1. CDR1 is SGHTA and CDR2 is FQGNSA in the germline V gene. The CDR3 sequence is 12 residues long. CDR3 nucleotide sequence: TGTGCCAGCAGCTTAGTGGCCTGGGACAGGTACTTC. Translating it yields CASSLVAWDRYF.

This clone qualifies as medium-sized. The gene calls are TRBV20-1 and TRBJ2-7; D not certain. CDR1 and CDR2 from the germline V gene are DFQATT and SNEGSKA (reference sequence). This CDR3 is built from 11 residues. With 2 bases removed from V and 5 bases from J, the gap between germline ends came to 7 bases. CDR3 DNA sequence: TGCAGTGCTAGACGGTCACACGAGCAGTACTTC. Its protein product is CSARRSHEQYF.

V gene TRBV25-1 combines with J gene TRBJ2-4; 15 nucleotides align to TRBD2. The CDR3 is made up of 16 amino acids. The germline V gene has CDR1 MGHDK and CDR2 SYGVNS. Trimming cost V 5 bases and J 9 bases; bases outside gene matches: 8. The DNA of the CDR3 is TGTGCCAGCAGTTCCCGGACTAGCGGGAGGGACGGCATTCAGTACTTC. Protein: CASSSRTSGRDGIQYF.

The J gene is TRBJ2-7, the V gene TRBV19; D unresolved. The CDR3 is 13 amino acids. Deletions cut 5 bases from V and 4 bases from J, with 12 bases between. Germline V lookup: CDR1 LNHDA, CDR2 SQIVND (reference sequence). The CDR3 sequence is CASSGWADYEQYF. In DNA, the CDR3 is TGTGCCAGTAGTGGATGGGCGGATTACGAGCAGTACTTC.

The chain links TRBV2 to TRBJ2-3, with 10 bases that match TRBD2. The CDR3 totals 15 residues. The germline V gene has CDR1 SNHLY and CDR2 FYNNEI. The J segment lost 3 bases and the V segment lost 10 bases, leaving 10 bases of the junction unmatched. This CDR3 reads CATQREGRLTDTQYF. The CDR3 DNA is TGTGCCACCCAGCGGGAGGGCCGGTTGACAGATACGCAGTATTTT.

The chain recombines TRBV6-1 with TRBJ1-1, with D uncertain. Per the germline V gene, CDR1 is MNHNS and CDR2 is SASEGT. The CDR3 spans 12 residues. Trimming removed 2 bases from V and 10 bases from J, with 11 bases in between. CDR3 sequence (DNA): TGTGCCAGCAGTGAACACTACCGATCAGCTTTCTTT. Residues: CASSEHYRSAFF.

The chain uses TRBV28 and TRBJ2-7, with D possibly matching TRBD2 (8 bases). The CDR3 is 14 residues long. CDR1 MDHEN and CDR2 SYDVKM come from the germline V gene. V was cut by 5 bases and J by 7 bases, with 18 bases left in between. This chain's CDR3 is CASSRDSGRGEQYF. Here the CDR3 DNA reads TGTGCCAGCAGTCGGGACAGCGGGAGAGGGGAGCAGTACTTC.

The chain employs TRBV10-3 and TRBJ1-2, with TRBD1 matching 10 bases. Trimming took 6 bases from V and 5 from J; bases not matched to a gene: 9. CDR1 is ENHRY and CDR2 is SYGVKD in the germline V gene. This CDR3 has 15 residues. Here the CDR3 DNA reads TGTGCCATCAGGGCCGAGGGACAGGGGATTTATGGCTACACCTTC. Protein product: CAIRAEGQGIYGYTF.